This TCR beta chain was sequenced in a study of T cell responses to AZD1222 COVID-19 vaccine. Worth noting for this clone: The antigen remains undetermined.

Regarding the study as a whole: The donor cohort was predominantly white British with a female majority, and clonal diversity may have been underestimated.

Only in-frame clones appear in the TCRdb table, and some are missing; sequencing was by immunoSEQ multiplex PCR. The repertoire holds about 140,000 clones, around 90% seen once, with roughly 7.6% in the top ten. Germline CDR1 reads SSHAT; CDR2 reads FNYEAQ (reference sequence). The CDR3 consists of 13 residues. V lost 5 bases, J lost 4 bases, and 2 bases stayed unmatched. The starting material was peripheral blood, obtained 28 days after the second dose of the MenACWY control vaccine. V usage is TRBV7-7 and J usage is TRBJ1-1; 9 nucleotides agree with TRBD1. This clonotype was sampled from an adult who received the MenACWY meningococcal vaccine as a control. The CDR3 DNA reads TGTGCCAGCAGCAAGGACAGGGGCACTGAAGCTTTCTTT. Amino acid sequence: CASSKDRGTEAFF.